This T cell receptor beta chain emerged from a study of T-cell reconstitution after alpha-beta-depleted transplantation in children. The TCRbeta library was prepared with unique molecular identifiers. Each CDR3 protein gets one entry after TCRdb re-called the PCR reads with MiXCR. Here the sample spans hundreds of thousands of distinct CDR3 sequences, around a sixth being singletons. The CDR3 sequence is 12 residues long. Trimming stripped 3 bases from V and 7 bases from J, with 10 bases between. In its sample, this clonotype was seen a few times. The chain combines TRBV12-3 or TRBV12-4 with TRBJ2-7, with D tentatively TRBD1 (6 bases). This TCR derives from a human donor who donated a stem cell graft to a child with acute myeloid leukemia. Sample: PBMCs from the stem cell graft donor, taken from the stem cell graft. CDR3 loop: CASSFIGGEQYF. CDR3 sequence (DNA): TGTGCCAGCAGTTTTATAGGGGGTGAGCAGTACTTC.